The 12 T cell receptor beta chains listed next were all sequenced from one sample in a study of CD8 T cells in ankylosing spondylitis (dated by TCRdb to 2016 to 2017). On the study overall, not on this receptor specifically: A TCR beta motif made up of seven or eight highly homologous amino acid variants appeared to be characteristic of blood from ankylosing spondylitis patients.

These receptors are not linked to any known antigen. Library preparation used 5' RACE. Sequencing was carried out with an Illumina HiSeq 2500. Clones were called with MiXCR by TCRdb after fastp trimmed the public reads at Q25, and only in-frame beta chains were retained. Each CDR3 protein appears once, grouped with its most common genes and DNA. This sample comprises approximately 300,000 distinct CDR3 sequences, roughly 8% of them detected only once. The top ten constitute 13% to 15% of the sample. The material sequenced was blood, either unsorted or a sorted T cell fraction (not recorded which). Receptors were obtained from a male donor with ankylosing spondylitis.

The chain couples TRBV20-1 to TRBJ2-1; TRBD1 matches 8 bases. V dropped 3 bases and J dropped 4; count of bases not matched to a gene: 5. Looked up from germline, CDR1 is DFQATT and CDR2 is SNEGSKA (reference sequence). This CDR3 is built from 14 residues. The CDR3 nucleotides read TGCAGTGCTAGCCCCCAGGGGGCTTACAATGAGCAGTTCTTC. It translates to CSASPQGAYNEQFF.

Ten or more counts support this clonotype. This sequence joins TRBV29-1 and TRBJ2-7; 11 bases agree with TRBD1. The length of the CDR3 is 13 residues. V lost 4 bases, J lost 2 bases, and 1 base stayed unmatched. Germline assignment: CDR1 SQVTM and CDR2 ANQGSEA. CDR3 region: CSVGTGGAYEQYF. The CDR3 DNA follows: TGCAGCGTTGGGACAGGGGGCGCCTACGAGCAGTACTTC.

This clonotype was counted only a few times. The V gene is TRBV7-6, the J gene TRBJ2-3; 7 bases align to TRBD1. Germline CDR1 reads SGHVS; CDR2 reads FNYEAQ. This CDR3 region has 18 residues. Trimming took 1 base from V and 1 from J; bases not matched to a gene: 11. The CDR3 DNA reads TGTGCCAGCAGCTTAGAAGGGGGCTTAGGCGACGGCACAGATACGCAGTATTTT. Translated: CASSLEGGLGDGTDTQYF.

This clonotype was found many times. V gene TRBV6-5 combines with J gene TRBJ2-7; TRBD1 matches 7 bases. Germline V gene data show CDR1 as MNHEY and CDR2 as SVGAGI. The CDR3 contains 16 residues. J gave up 4 bases and V 0 bases, and 9 bases lay outside the gene matches. The CDR3 DNA follows: TGTGCCAGCAGTTACTCGGTTGTGAGGGGGCGATACGAGCAGTACTTC. It codes for CASSYSVVRGRYEQYF.

This chain connects TRBV7-2 to TRBJ2-7; 12 bases agree with TRBD2. This CDR3 is built from 16 residues. The V gene's germline CDR1 is SGHTA and CDR2 FQGNSA. V was pared by 2 bases and J by 1 base, with 3 bases of the junction left unmatched. CDR3 in amino acids: CASSLSLAGGSYEQYF. The CDR3 nucleotides are TGTGCCAGCAGCTTATCTCTAGCGGGAGGGTCCTACGAGCAGTACTTC.

The V gene is TRBV2, the J gene TRBJ2-1; D gene unclear. Trimming pared 9 bases from V and 0 bases from J, leaving 15 bases between. CDR3 length: 15 amino acids. The germline V gene encodes CDR1 SNHLY and CDR2 FYNNEI. Written as DNA, the CDR3 is TGTGCCAGATCCCCAACGGTTAGCTCCTACAATGAGCAGTTCTTC. Translation: CARSPTVSSYNEQFF.

This clonotype was seen at least ten times. V is TRBV7-7 and J is TRBJ2-3; D not resolved. V lost 0 bases to trimming and J lost 6 bases, with 7 bases between them. The CDR3 is made up of 13 amino acids. Germline CDR1 reads SSHAT; CDR2 reads FNYEAQ (reference sequence). CDR3 bases: TGTGCCAGCAGCTTAGCCGCCAAGGATACGCAGTATTTT. Translation gives CASSLAAKDTQYF.

This clonotype was detected a few times. V is TRBV28 and J is TRBJ1-1; D is undetermined. The CDR3 has 12 amino acids. V was trimmed by 3 bases and J by 6 bases, leaving 8 bases between them. The germline V gene encodes CDR1 MDHEN and CDR2 SYDVKM. The CDR3 protein is CASSFAPPEAFF. In DNA, the CDR3 is TGTGCCAGCAGTTTTGCACCTCCTGAAGCTTTCTTT.

This clonotype was recorded many times. This rearrangement joins TRBV7-8 to TRBJ2-5; unclear D gene. CDR3 size: 12 residues. Trimming shortened V by 4 bases and J by 5 bases, and 8 bases separated the two germline ends. Per the germline V gene, CDR1 is SGHVS and CDR2 is FQNEAQ. The CDR3 DNA reads TGTGCCAGCAGCTCTCTGGGGGAGACCCAGTACTTC. Its protein product is CASSSLGETQYF.

This clonotype was seen repeatedly, ten times or more. This chain connects TRBV27 to TRBJ2-3, with D unclear. Germline CDR1 and CDR2: MNHEY and SMNVEV (reference sequence). V was clipped by 3 bases and J by 2 bases, with 15 bases between them. The CDR3 contains 16 residues. The chain's CDR3 is CASSFSSWPNTDTQYF. The CDR3 coding sequence is TGTGCCAGCAGTTTCTCCTCATGGCCGAACACAGATACGCAGTATTTT.

This clonotype occurred many times. This chain uses TRBV27 with TRBJ2-7, with a possible D match to TRBD1 (6 bases). The V gene lost 0 bases and the J gene lost 5 bases, with 14 bases spanning the gap. Germline V gene data show CDR1 as MNHEY and CDR2 as SMNVEV (reference sequence). The CDR3 is 15 amino acids. The DNA for the CDR3 is TGTGCCAGCAGTTTATCCAGGGGCTGGATGCACGAGCAGTACTTC. Translating gives CASSLSRGWMHEQYF.

This clonotype was seen a few times. The chain links TRBV16 to TRBJ1-1; 9 bases map to TRBD1. The CDR3 consists of 15 residues. Germline V CDR1 and CDR2: KGHSY, FQNENV. V shed 5 bases, J shed 1 base, and the junction held 5 bases outside the gene matches. The CDR3 nucleotides are TGTGCCAGCAGCTGGACGGGACAGGGGAACACTGAAGCTTTCTTT. It encodes CASSWTGQGNTEAFF.